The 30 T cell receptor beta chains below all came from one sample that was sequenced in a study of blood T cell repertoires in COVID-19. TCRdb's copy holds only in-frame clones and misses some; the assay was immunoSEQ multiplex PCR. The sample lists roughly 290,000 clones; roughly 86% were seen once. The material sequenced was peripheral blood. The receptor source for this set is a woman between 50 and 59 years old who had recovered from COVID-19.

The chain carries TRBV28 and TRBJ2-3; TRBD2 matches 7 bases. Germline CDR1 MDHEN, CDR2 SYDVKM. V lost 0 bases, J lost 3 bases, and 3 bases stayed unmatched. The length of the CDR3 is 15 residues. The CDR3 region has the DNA TGTGCCAGCAGTTTATGGGGGGAGGGGACAGATACGCAGTATTTT. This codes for CASSLWGEGTDTQYF.

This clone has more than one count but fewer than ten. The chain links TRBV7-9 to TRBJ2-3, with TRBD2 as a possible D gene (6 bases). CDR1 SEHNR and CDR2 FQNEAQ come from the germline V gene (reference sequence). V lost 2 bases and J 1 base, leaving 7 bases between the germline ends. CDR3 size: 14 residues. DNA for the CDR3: TGTGCCAGCAGCTTACGCGGGGGCACAGATACGCAGTATTTT. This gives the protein CASSLRGGTDTQYF.

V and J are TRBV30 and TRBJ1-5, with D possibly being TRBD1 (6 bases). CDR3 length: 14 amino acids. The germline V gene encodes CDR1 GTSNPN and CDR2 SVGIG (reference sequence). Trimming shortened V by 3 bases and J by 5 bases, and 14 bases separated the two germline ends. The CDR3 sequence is CAWSRSQGHQPQHF. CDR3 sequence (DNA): TGTGCCTGGAGCCGATCTCAGGGGCATCAGCCCCAGCATTTT.

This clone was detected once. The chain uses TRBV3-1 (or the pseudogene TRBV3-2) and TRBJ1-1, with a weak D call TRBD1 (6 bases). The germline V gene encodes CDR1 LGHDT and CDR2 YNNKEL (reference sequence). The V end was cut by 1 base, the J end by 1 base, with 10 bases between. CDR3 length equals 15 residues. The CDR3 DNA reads TGTGCCAGCAGCCAAGCCGGGGGGCAGAACACTGAAGCTTTCTTT. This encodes CASSQAGGQNTEAFF.

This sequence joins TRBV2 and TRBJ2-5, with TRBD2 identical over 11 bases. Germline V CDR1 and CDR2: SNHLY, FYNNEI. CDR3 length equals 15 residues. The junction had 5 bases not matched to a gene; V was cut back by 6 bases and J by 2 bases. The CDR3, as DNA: TGTGCCAGCAGGGGACTAGCGGATCCGCAAGAGACCCAGTACTTC. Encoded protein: CASRGLADPQETQYF.

The CDR3 DNA sequence: TGTGCCAGTAGTACGGGGGGGAGCACCGGGGAGCTGTTTTTT. Its protein is CASSTGGSTGELFF. This sequence joins TRBV19 and TRBJ2-2, with 8 bases lining up with TRBD2. Germline V CDR1 and CDR2: LNHDA, SQIVND (reference sequence). Losses at the gene ends were 4 bases for V and 4 bases for J; bases not matched to a gene: 2. CDR3 length: 14 amino acids.

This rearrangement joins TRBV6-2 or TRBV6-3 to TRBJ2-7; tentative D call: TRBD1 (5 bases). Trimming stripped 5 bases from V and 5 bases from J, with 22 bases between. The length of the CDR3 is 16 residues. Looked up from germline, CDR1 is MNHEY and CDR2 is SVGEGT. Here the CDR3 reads CASSQPVAWEGDEQYF. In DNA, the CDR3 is TGTGCCAGCAGTCAACCAGTGGCATGGGAAGGGGACGAGCAGTACTTC.

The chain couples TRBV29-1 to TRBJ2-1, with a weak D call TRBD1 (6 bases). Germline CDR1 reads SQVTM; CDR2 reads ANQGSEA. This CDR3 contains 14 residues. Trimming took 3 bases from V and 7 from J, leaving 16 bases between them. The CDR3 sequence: CSVDRDIKPNEQFF. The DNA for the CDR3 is TGCAGCGTTGACAGGGACATTAAACCTAATGAGCAGTTCTTC.

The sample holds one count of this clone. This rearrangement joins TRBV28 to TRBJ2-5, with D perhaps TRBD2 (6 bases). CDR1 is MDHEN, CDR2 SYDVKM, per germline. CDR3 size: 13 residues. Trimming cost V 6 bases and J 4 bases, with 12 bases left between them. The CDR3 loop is CASRTGGRETQYF. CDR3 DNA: TGTGCCAGCAGGACTGGGGGGAGAGAGACCCAGTACTTC.

CDR3 sequence (DNA): TGTGCCTGGAGTGGAGGAGAGACCCAGTACTTC. Its translation: CAWSGGETQYF. This sequence joins TRBV30 and TRBJ2-5, with D unclear. Trimming took off 1 base at V and 4 bases at J, with 4 bases between the two ends. The CDR3 sequence is 11 residues long. Germline CDR1 and CDR2: GTSNPN and SVGIG (reference sequence).

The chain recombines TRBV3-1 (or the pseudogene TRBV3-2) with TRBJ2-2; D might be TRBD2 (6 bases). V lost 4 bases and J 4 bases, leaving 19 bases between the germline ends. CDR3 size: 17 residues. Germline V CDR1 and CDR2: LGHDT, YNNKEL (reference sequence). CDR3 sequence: CASSLPPGRDFTGELFF. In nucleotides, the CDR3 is TGTGCCAGCAGCCTTCCTCCAGGGCGGGACTTCACCGGGGAGCTGTTTTTT.

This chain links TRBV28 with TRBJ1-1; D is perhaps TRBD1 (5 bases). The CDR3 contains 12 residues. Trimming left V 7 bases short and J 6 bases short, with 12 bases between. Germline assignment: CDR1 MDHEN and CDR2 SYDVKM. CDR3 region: CASTPLGAEAFF. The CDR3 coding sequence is TGTGCCAGCACTCCGTTAGGGGCTGAAGCTTTCTTT.

CDR3 sequence: CSVEEGGDYGYTF. CDR3 DNA sequence: TGCAGCGTTGAAGAAGGAGGGGACTATGGCTACACCTTC. The chain recombines TRBV29-1 with TRBJ1-2, with D perhaps matching TRBD1 (5 bases). Germline V gene sequence: CDR1 SQVTM, CDR2 ANQGSEA. V lost 0 bases and J 3 bases, leaving 8 bases between the germline ends. The CDR3 consists of 13 residues. Complete variable domain (other parts from reference TRBV29-1 and TRBJ1-2): SAVISQKPSRDICQRGTSLTIQCQVDSQVTMMFWYRQQPGQSLTLIATANQGSEATYESGFVIDKFPISRPNLTFSTLTVSNMSPEDSSIYLCSVEEGGDYGYTFGSGTRLTVV.

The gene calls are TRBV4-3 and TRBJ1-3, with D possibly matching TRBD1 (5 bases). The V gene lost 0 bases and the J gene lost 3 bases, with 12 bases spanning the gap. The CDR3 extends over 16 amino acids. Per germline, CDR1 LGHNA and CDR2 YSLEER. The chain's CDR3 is CASSQDGGGYGNTIYF. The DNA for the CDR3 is TGCGCCAGCAGCCAAGATGGGGGGGGATATGGAAACACCATATATTTT.

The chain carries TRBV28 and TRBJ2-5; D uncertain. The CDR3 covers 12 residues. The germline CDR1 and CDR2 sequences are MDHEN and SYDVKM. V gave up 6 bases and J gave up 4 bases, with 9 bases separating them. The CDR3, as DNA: TGTGCCAGCAGCCGTGTGTCAGAGACCCAGTACTTC. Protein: CASSRVSETQYF.

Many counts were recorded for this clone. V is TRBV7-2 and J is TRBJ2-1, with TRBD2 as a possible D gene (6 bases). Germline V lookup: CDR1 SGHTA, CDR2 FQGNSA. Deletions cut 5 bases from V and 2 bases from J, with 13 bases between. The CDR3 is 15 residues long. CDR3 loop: CASSVGSSAYNEQFF. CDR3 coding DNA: TGTGCCAGCAGCGTTGGTTCTAGCGCCTACAATGAGCAGTTCTTC.

The CDR3 reads CASSSNEAGGHYEQYF. Written as DNA, the CDR3 is TGTGCCAGCAGTTCGAACGAGGCGGGGGGGCATTACGAGCAGTACTTC. This chain joins TRBV27 and TRBJ2-7; 9 bases are shared with TRBD2. CDR3 length equals 16 residues. After removal of 4 bases from V and 4 bases from J, the junction contained 11 bases not matched to a gene. Germline loops: CDR1 MNHEY, CDR2 SMNVEV (reference sequence).

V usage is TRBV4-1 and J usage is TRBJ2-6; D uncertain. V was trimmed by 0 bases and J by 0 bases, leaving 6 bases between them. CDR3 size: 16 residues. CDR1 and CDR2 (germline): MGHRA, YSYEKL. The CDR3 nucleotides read TGCGCCAGCAGCCAAGATCTCCCCTCTGGGGCCAACGTCCTGACTTTC. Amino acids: CASSQDLPSGANVLTF.

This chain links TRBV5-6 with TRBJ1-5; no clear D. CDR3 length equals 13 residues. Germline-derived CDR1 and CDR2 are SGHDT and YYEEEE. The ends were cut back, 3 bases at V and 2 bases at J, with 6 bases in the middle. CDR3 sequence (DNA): TGTGCCAGCAGCTCCGGGGGCAATCAGCCCCAGCATTTT. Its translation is CASSSGGNQPQHF.

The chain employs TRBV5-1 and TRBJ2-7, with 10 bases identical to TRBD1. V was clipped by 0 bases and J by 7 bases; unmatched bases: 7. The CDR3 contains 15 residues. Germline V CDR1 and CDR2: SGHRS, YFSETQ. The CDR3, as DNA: TGCGCCAGCAGCTTGGAGGGACAGGGGCTGGGGGAGCAGTACTTC. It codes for CASSLEGQGLGEQYF.

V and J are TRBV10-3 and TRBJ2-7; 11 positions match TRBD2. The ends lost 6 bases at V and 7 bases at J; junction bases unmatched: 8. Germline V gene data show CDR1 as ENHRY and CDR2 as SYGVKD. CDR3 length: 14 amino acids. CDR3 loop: CAIRQLAGEGEQYF. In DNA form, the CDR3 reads TGTGCCATCAGGCAACTAGCGGGAGAGGGGGAGCAGTACTTC.

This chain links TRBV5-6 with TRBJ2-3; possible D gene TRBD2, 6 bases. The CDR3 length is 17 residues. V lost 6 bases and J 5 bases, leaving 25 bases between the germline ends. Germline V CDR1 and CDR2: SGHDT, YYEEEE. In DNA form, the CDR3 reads TGTGCCAGCACCTCAATGTTGCGGGGCCTCTTGGGAGATACGCAGTATTTT. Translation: CASTSMLRGLLGDTQYF.

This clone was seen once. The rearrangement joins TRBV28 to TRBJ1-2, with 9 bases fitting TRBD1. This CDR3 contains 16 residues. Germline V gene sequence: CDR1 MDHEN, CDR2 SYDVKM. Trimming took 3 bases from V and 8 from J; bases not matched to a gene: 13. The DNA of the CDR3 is TGTGCCAGCAGTTTCTCCCGTCCCGGGACAGGGAACGGCTACACCTTC. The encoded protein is CASSFSRPGTGNGYTF.

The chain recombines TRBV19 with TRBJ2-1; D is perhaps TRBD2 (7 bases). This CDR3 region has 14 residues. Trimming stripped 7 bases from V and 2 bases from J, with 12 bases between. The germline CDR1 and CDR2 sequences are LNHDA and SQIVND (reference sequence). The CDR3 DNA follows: TGTGCCAGTAACACAGGGAGGGCCTACAATGAGCAGTTCTTC. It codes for CASNTGRAYNEQFF.

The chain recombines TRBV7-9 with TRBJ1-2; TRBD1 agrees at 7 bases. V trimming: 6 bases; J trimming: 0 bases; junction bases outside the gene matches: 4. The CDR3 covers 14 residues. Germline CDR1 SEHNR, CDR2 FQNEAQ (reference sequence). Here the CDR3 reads CASSPTGTNYGYTF. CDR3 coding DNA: TGTGCCAGCAGTCCGACAGGGACTAACTATGGCTACACCTTC.

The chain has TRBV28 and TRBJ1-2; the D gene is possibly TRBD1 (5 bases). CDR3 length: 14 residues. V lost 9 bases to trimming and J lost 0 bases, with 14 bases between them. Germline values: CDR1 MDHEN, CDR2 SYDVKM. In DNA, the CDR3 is TGTGCCAGTTCTCCGGGGGTTACTAACTATGGCTACACCTTC. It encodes CASSPGVTNYGYTF.

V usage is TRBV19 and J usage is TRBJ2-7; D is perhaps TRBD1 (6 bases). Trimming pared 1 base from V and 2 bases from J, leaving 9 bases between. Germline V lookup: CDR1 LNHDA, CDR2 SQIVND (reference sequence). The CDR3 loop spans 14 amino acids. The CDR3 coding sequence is TGTGCCAGTAGTATAGTTGGACAGACCTACGAGCAGTACTTC. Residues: CASSIVGQTYEQYF.

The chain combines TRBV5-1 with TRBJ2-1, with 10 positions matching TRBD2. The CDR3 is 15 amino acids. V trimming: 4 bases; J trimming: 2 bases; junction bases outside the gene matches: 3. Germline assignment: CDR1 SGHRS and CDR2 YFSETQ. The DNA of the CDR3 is TGCGCCAGCAGCCCTAGCGGGGGAACCTACAATGAGCAGTTCTTC. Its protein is CASSPSGGTYNEQFF.

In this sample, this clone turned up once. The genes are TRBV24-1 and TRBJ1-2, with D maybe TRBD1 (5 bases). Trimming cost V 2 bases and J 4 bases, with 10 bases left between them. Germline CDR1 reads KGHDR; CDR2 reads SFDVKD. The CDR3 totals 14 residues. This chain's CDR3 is CATSDSTVSYGYTF. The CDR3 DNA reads TGTGCCACCAGTGATTCGACAGTGTCCTATGGCTACACCTTC.

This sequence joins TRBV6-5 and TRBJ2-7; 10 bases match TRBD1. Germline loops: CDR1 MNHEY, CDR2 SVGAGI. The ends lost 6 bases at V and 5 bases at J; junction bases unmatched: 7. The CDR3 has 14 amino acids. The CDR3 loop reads CASSSGTGADEQYF. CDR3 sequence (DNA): TGTGCCAGCAGCTCCGGGACAGGGGCAGACGAGCAGTACTTC.